These 19 T cell receptor beta chains originate from one sample sequenced in a study of cytomegalovirus exposure and HLA in healthy donors. 60 Vbeta and 13 Jbeta primers were used in PCR. TCRdb keeps only in-frame clones here, not all; method: immunoSEQ multiplex PCR. The sample includes about 160,000 clones, 82% of them seen just once. The sample consisted of PBMCs. The receptors shown here come from a girl aged 2 to 9 in good health and CMV-seropositive.

This clone has a single count. The chain couples TRBV5-1 to TRBJ2-3; TRBD2 aligns across 8 bases. V shed 4 bases and J 4 bases; nucleotides not matched to a gene: 8. CDR3 length: 15 residues. Germline V gene sequence: CDR1 SGHRS, CDR2 YFSETQ. Here the CDR3 reads CASSRSGSSADTQYF. The CDR3 DNA follows: TGCGCCAGCAGCAGGAGCGGGAGTTCTGCAGATACGCAGTATTTT.

The gene calls are TRBV27 and TRBJ1-1; D possibly corresponds to TRBD1 (5 bases). V lost 6 bases to trimming and J lost 0 bases, with 14 bases between them. CDR1 and CDR2 from the germline V gene are MNHEY and SMNVEV (reference sequence). The CDR3 loop spans 15 amino acids. The CDR3 reads CASSKLREVNTEAFF. The DNA of the CDR3 is TGTGCCAGCAGCAAACTCAGGGAGGTGAACACTGAAGCTTTCTTT.

In this sample, this clone turned up once. The chain carries TRBV5-1 and TRBJ2-7; 12 bases fit TRBD2. Germline V gene lookup returns CDR1 SGHRS and CDR2 YFSETQ. With V trimmed by 1 base and J by 2 bases, 10 bases remained unmatched. This CDR3 contains 18 residues. CDR3 bases: TGCGCCAGCAGCTTGAAGTTGCTAGCGGGAGGGGCTACCTACGAGCAGTACTTC. As protein: CASSLKLLAGGATYEQYF.

The chain has TRBV19 and TRBJ2-7; 9 bases line up with TRBD2. Germline assignment: CDR1 LNHDA and CDR2 SQIVND (reference sequence). This CDR3 has 15 amino acids. V lost 4 bases to trimming and J lost 7 bases; unmatched junction nucleotides: 11. The CDR3 DNA reads TGTGCCAGTAGTAGGCTAGCGGGACGCTCTGTGGAGCAGTACTTC. Translated: CASSRLAGRSVEQYF.

This rearrangement joins TRBV7-2 to TRBJ2-1; 13 bases agree with TRBD2. Germline V lookup: CDR1 SGHTA, CDR2 FQGNSA. The junction had 7 bases not matched to a gene; V was cut back by 5 bases and J by 6 bases. This CDR3 is built from 16 residues. CDR3 in amino acids: CASSPRLAGGPNEQFF. Here the CDR3 DNA reads TGTGCCAGCAGCCCGCGACTAGCGGGAGGTCCCAATGAGCAGTTCTTC.

The chain employs TRBV29-1 and TRBJ2-1, with 16 bases that match TRBD2. The CDR3 extends over 19 amino acids. V was clipped by 7 bases and J by 2 bases; unmatched bases: 14. The germline gives CDR1 SQVTM, CDR2 ANQGSEA. The CDR3 bases are TGCAGCGATCAAACCTCCGGGACTAGCGGGAGGGGGGCCTACAATGAGCAGTTCTTC. Translating gives CSDQTSGTSGRGAYNEQFF.

The CDR3 region is CASSRGSYEQYF. The CDR3 region has the DNA TGTGCCAGCAGCCGGGGATCCTACGAGCAGTACTTC. The J gene is TRBJ2-7, the V gene TRBV9, with D tentatively TRBD2 (5 bases). Looked up from germline, CDR1 is SGDLS and CDR2 is YYNGEE. This CDR3 is 12 amino acids long. V lost 4 bases to trimming and J lost 1 base, with 6 bases between them.

J is TRBJ1-1 and V is TRBV2; D is ambiguous. There are 14 residues in the CDR3. With 5 bases removed from V and 0 bases from J, the gap between germline ends came to 10 bases. Germline CDR1 SNHLY, CDR2 FYNNEI. The CDR3 spells CASSLTDMNTEAFF. The CDR3 nucleotides are TGTGCCAGCAGTCTAACAGACATGAACACTGAAGCTTTCTTT.

The CDR3 nucleotides read TGTGCCAGTAGTAGACCTAGGAGGGGCGCCGGGGAGACCCAGTACTTC. Its protein is CASSRPRRGAGETQYF. The rearrangement uses TRBV19 and TRBJ2-5; a weak D match, TRBD2 (6 bases). V was pared by 4 bases and J by 5 bases, with 20 bases between. The CDR3 is 16 residues long. Germline-derived CDR1 and CDR2 are LNHDA and SQIVND (reference sequence).

The chain combines TRBV27 with TRBJ2-1, with 13 bases identical to TRBD2. From germline, CDR1 is MNHEY and CDR2 SMNVEV (reference sequence). V shed 7 bases, J shed 6 bases, and the junction held 6 bases outside the gene matches. The length of the CDR3 is 15 residues. The CDR3 loop is CASTDGTSGTNEQFF. The CDR3 coding sequence is TGTGCCAGCACCGACGGGACTAGCGGGACCAATGAGCAGTTCTTC.

The chain carries TRBV18 and TRBJ2-1; TRBD2 agrees at 10 bases. The CDR3 covers 15 residues. With 1 base clipped from V and 8 bases from J, the junction kept 5 bases outside the gene matches. Germline lookup yields CDR1 KGHSH and CDR2 LQKENI. For the CDR3, the DNA is TGTGCCAGCTCACCACGCGCTAGCGGGAGCTATGAGCAGTTCTTC. This translates into CASSPRASGSYEQFF.

This sequence joins TRBV15 and TRBJ2-6; no clear D gene. The CDR3 length is 15 residues. CDR1 and CDR2 from the germline V gene are LNHNV and YYDKDF (reference sequence). V lost 5 bases to trimming and J lost 1 base, with 9 bases between them. The CDR3 coding sequence is TGTGCCACCAGCCGATTAGCATCTGGGGCCAACGTCCTGACTTTC. Residues: CATSRLASGANVLTF.

This clone has a handful of counts. The chain combines TRBV14 with TRBJ2-7; 7 bases fit TRBD2. The CDR3 runs 15 residues. The germline V gene has CDR1 SGHDN and CDR2 FVKESK. V gave up 1 base and J gave up 7 bases; unmatched junction bases: 10. The CDR3 nucleotides read TGTGCCAGCAGCCAAGCATCCGGGACTATAGATGAGCAGTACTTC. Translated: CASSQASGTIDEQYF. The whole variable domain, remainder taken from reference TRBV14 and TRBJ2-7, is EAGVTQFPSHSVIEKGQTVTLRCDPISGHDNLYWYRRVMGKEIKFLLHFVKESKQDESGMPNNRFLAERTGGTYSTLKVQPAELEDSGVYFCASSQASGTIDEQYFGPGTRLTVT.

The chain couples TRBV4-1 to TRBJ2-7; D uncertain. From germline, CDR1 is MGHRA and CDR2 YSYEKL. The CDR3 has 15 residues. With 0 bases removed from V and 6 bases from J, the gap between germline ends came to 15 bases. CDR3 DNA: TGCGCCAGCAGCCAAGAGGGCAGGCCCTTGGGCGAGCAGTACTTC. Translation gives CASSQEGRPLGEQYF.

V and J are TRBV6-4 and TRBJ2-3; TRBD2 aligns across 13 bases. Germline V gene data show CDR1 as MRHNA and CDR2 as SNTAGT. V lost 4 bases to trimming and J lost 4 bases; unmatched junction nucleotides: 2. CDR3 length: 15 amino acids. The CDR3 loop is CASSALAGGSDTQYF. The CDR3 DNA follows: TGTGCCAGCAGTGCACTAGCGGGAGGGTCAGATACGCAGTATTTT.

The chain joins TRBV29-1 to TRBJ2-3; TRBD1 aligns across 8 bases. After removal of 1 base from V and 3 bases from J, the junction contained 12 bases not matched to a gene. Germline loops: CDR1 SQVTM, CDR2 ANQGSEA. This CDR3 comprises 17 residues. CDR3 DNA sequence: TGCAGCGTTGAAGGACTTAACGGCCAGGGGGCTACAGATACGCAGTATTTT. Protein product: CSVEGLNGQGATDTQYF.

This chain links TRBV7-9 with TRBJ2-1; 12 positions agree with TRBD2. CDR3 length: 19 amino acids. Germline V gene data show CDR1 as SEHNR and CDR2 as FQNEAQ (reference sequence). With V trimmed by 7 bases and J by 1 base, 14 bases remained unmatched. CDR3 DNA sequence: TGTGCCAGCAACACCCTGACTAGCGGGAGATGGTTGTCCTACAATGAGCAGTTCTTC. Translated, it gives CASNTLTSGRWLSYNEQFF. Full variable domain (rest looked up from reference TRBV7-9 and TRBJ2-1): DTGVSQNPRHKITKRGQNVTFRCDPISEHNRLYWYRQTLGQGPEFLTYFQNEAQLEKSRLLSDRFSAERPKGSFSTLEIQRTEQGDSAMYLCASNTLTSGRWLSYNEQFFGPGTRLTVL.

The chain links TRBV9 to TRBJ1-2, with 11 nucleotides matching TRBD1. V shed 0 bases and J 5 bases; nucleotides not matched to a gene: 9. The CDR3 has 17 amino acids. CDR1 and CDR2 from the germline V gene are SGDLS and YYNGEE. The CDR3 here is CASSVGTGGEFSYGYTF. The CDR3 nucleotides are TGTGCCAGCAGCGTAGGGACAGGGGGCGAGTTTTCATATGGCTACACCTTC.

The chain joins TRBV18 to TRBJ2-7, with D perhaps matching TRBD2 (5 bases). V lost 3 bases and J lost 2, with 11 bases in between. The CDR3 extends over 14 amino acids. The germline gives CDR1 KGHSH, CDR2 LQKENI. The DNA for the CDR3 is TGTGCCAGCTCACCCGCCGGGGAGACCTACGAGCAGTACTTC. It translates to CASSPAGETYEQYF.